The T cell receptor (beta chain) described here comes from a study of T cell repertoires in cytomegalovirus infection. For the study at large: Public TCR beta signatures marked donors with CMV infection and the matching HLA.

Study results and limitations: What dominated the ex vivo response were HLA-C-restricted CMV-specific TCR beta clonotypes.

Via MiXCR, TCRdb re-called the reads, giving one row per CDR3 protein. This sample has some 300,000 distinct CDR3 sequences; 15% to 20% occur once, and the top ten carry more than 10%. With V trimmed by 4 bases and J by 5 bases, 5 bases remained unmatched. This CDR3 contains 15 residues. Germline assignment: CDR1 SGHTA and CDR2 FQGNSA. There are many counts of this clonotype. The antigen is not known. The specimen was PBMCs. The receptor was isolated from a human donor in good health (CMV status not recorded). Some clones in this sample may be carry-over from other donors' samples. V and J are TRBV7-2 and TRBJ1-4; TRBD1 agrees at 9 bases. CDR3 nucleotides: TGTGCCAGCAGCTCCCCCGGGACAGGGAATGAAAAACTGTTTTTT. Protein sequence: CASSSPGTGNEKLFF.